What follows describes a single T cell receptor beta chain. Germline V gene data show CDR1 as MNHEY and CDR2 as SVGEGT. This CDR3 comprises 21 residues. The trim removed 2 bases at V and 6 bases at J, leaving 25 bases unmatched. Assay: immunoSEQ multiplex PCR; the TCRdb copy retains only in-frame clones and omits some. The sample includes roughly 120,000 clones, 78% of them seen just once. The data belong to a study of blood T cell repertoires in COVID-19. The V call is TRBV6-2 or TRBV6-3, the J call TRBJ2-1; 7 positions agree with TRBD2. The sequence was collected from a man aged 65 to 79 with acute or convalescent COVID-19. Input material: peripheral blood. The CDR3 region is CASSYGRERNYGGPGSNEQFF. The CDR3 region has the DNA TGTGCCAGCAGTTACGGGAGGGAAAGAAATTACGGTGGACCGGGGAGCAATGAGCAGTTCTTC.